This TCR beta chain comes out of a study of monozygotic twins with inflammatory bowel disease. Findings of the study overall: Lower TCRbeta diversity (inverse Simpson) was seen in IBD patients than in healthy co-twins.

In the case of this clonotype: Its specificity is not known.

CDR1 is SGHNT and CDR2 is YYREEE in the germline V gene (reference sequence). The CDR3 has 18 amino acids. Template switching appended UMIs that held a 6-nucleotide sample barcode. Reanalyzing the 5' RACE reads, TCRdb keeps one entry per CDR3 protein, without DNA. The ten most abundant clones cover 2.6% of a sample with 300,000 to 400,000 distinct CDR3 sequences. The TCR was taken from a human donor with ulcerative colitis or Crohn's disease, or a healthy co-twin of an affected twin (not recorded which). The sequenced material came from blood. The chain has TRBV5-4 and TRBJ1-6; TCRdb selects TRBD1, and the lack of DNA leaves this call unchecked. The CDR3 sequence is CASSPTPLGKWNGSPLHF.